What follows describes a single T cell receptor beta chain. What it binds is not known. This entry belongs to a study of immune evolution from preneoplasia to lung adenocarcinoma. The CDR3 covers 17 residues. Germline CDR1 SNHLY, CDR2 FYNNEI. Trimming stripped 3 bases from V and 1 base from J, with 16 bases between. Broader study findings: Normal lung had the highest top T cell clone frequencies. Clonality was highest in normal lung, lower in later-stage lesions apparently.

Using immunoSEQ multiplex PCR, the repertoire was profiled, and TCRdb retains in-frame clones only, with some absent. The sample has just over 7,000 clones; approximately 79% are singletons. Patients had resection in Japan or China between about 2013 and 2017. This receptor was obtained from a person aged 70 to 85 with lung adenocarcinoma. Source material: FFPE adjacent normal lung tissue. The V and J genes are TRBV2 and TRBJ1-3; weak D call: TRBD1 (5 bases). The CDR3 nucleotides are TGTGCCAGCAGTGATTTGGGTTGGGGGAGTTCTGGAAACACCATATATTTT. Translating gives CASSDLGWGSSGNTIYF.